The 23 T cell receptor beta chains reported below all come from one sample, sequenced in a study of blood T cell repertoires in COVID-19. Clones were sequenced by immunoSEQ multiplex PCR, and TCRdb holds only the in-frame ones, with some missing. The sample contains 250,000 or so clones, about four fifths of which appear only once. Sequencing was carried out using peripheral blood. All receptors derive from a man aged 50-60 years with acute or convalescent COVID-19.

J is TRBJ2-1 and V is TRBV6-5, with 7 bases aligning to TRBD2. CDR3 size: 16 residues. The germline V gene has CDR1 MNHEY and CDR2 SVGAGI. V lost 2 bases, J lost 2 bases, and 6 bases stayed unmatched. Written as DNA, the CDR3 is TGTGCCAGCAGTTACACCTTTGGACTAGCCTACAATGAGCAGTTCTTC. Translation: CASSYTFGLAYNEQFF.

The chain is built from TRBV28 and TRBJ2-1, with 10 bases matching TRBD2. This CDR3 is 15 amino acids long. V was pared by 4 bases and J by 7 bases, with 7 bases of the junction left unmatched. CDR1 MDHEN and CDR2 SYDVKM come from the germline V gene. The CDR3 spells CASSSEREGLNEQFF. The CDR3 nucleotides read TGTGCCAGCAGTTCCGAGCGGGAGGGTCTAAATGAGCAGTTCTTC.

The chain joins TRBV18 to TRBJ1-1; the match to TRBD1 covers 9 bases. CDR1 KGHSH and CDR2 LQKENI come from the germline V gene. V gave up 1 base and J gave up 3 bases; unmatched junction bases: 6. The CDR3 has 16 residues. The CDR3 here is CASSPQEGTGYTEAFF. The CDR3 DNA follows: TGTGCCAGCTCACCACAAGAAGGGACAGGGTACACTGAAGCTTTCTTT.

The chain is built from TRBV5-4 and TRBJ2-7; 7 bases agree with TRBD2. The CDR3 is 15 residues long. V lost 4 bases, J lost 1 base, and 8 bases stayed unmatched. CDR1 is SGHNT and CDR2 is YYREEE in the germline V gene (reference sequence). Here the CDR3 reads CASSHSSGASYEQYF. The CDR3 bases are TGTGCCAGCAGCCATTCCAGCGGGGCATCCTACGAGCAGTACTTC. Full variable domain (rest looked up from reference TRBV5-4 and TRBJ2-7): ETGVTQSPTHLIKTRGQQVTLRCSSQSGHNTVSWYQQALGQGPQFIFQYYREEENGRGNFPPRFSGLQFPNYSSELNVNALELDDSALYLCASSHSSGASYEQYFGPGTRLTVT.

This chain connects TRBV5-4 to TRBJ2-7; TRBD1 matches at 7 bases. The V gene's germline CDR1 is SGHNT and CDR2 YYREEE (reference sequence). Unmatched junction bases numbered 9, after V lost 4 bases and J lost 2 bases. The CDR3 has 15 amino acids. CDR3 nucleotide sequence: TGTGCCAGCAGCAACCGGGACAGCCTACCCTACGAGCAGTACTTC. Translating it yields CASSNRDSLPYEQYF.

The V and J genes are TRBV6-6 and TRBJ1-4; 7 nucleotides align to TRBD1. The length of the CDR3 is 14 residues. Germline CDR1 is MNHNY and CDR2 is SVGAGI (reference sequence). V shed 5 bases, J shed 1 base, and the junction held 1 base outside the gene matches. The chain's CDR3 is CASSRQGTNEKLFF. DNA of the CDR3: TGTGCCAGCAGTAGACAGGGAACTAATGAAAAACTGTTTTTT.

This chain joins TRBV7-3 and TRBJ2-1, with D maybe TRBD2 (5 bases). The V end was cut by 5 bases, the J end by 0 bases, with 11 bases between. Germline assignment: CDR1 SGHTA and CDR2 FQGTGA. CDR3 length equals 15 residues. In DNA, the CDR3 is TGTGCCAGCAGCCCTAGCTCCAGCTCCTACAATGAGCAGTTCTTC. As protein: CASSPSSSSYNEQFF.

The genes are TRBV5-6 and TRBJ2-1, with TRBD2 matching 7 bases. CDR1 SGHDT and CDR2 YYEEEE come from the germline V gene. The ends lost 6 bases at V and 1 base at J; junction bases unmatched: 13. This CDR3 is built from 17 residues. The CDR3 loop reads CASIQLGRVDSYNEQFF. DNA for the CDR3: TGTGCCAGCATCCAACTAGGGAGGGTGGATTCCTACAATGAGCAGTTCTTC.

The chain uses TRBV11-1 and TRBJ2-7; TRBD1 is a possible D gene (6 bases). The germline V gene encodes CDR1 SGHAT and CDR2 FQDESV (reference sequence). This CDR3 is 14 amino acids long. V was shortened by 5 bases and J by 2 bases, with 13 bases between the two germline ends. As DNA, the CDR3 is TGTGCCAGCAGCCCGTCCGCAGGGGCCTACGAGCAGTACTTC. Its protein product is CASSPSAGAYEQYF.

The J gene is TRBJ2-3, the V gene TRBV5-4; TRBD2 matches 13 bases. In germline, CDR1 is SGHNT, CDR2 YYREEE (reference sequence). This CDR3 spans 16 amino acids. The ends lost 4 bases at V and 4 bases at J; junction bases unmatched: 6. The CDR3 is CASSTSGRVLADTQYF. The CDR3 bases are TGTGCCAGCAGCACTAGCGGGAGGGTCTTGGCAGATACGCAGTATTTT. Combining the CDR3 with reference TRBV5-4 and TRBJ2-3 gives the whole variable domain ETGVTQSPTHLIKTRGQQVTLRCSSQSGHNTVSWYQQALGQGPQFIFQYYREEENGRGNFPPRFSGLQFPNYSSELNVNALELDDSALYLCASSTSGRVLADTQYFGPGTRLTVL.

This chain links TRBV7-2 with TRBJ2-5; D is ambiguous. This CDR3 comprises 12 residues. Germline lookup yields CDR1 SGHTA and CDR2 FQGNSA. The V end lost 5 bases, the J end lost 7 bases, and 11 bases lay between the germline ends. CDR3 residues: CASSPQVGTQYF. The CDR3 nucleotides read TGTGCCAGCAGCCCCCAGGTGGGGACCCAGTACTTC.

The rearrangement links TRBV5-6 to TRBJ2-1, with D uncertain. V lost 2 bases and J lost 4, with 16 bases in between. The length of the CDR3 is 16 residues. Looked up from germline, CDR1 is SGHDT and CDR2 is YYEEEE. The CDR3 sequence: CASSLMVQLSYNEQFF. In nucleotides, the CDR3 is TGTGCCAGCAGCTTAATGGTCCAGTTAAGTTACAATGAGCAGTTCTTC.

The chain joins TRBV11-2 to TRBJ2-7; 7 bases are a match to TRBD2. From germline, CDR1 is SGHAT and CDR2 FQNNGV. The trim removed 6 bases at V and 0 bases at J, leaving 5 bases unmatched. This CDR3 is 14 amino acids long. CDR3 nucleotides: TGTGCCAGCAGGTTGGCGGGGGACTCCTACGAGCAGTACTTC. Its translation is CASRLAGDSYEQYF.

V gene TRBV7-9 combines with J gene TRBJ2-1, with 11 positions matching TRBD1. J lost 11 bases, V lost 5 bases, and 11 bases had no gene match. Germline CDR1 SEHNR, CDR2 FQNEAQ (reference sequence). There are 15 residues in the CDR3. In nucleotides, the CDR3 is TGTGCCAGCAGCATATCGGGACAGGGGGTTTTGAAGCAGTTCTTC. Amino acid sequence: CASSISGQGVLKQFF.

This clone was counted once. The CDR3 nucleotides read TGTGCCAGCAGCGTAAGACTAGCGGGGGGCCCAGATACGCAGTATTTT. Amino acid sequence: CASSVRLAGGPDTQYF. The gene calls are TRBV9 and TRBJ2-3; 13 positions match TRBD2. V gave up 1 base and J gave up 4 bases; unmatched junction bases: 3. The CDR3 is 16 amino acids. CDR1 is SGDLS and CDR2 is YYNGEE in the germline V gene.

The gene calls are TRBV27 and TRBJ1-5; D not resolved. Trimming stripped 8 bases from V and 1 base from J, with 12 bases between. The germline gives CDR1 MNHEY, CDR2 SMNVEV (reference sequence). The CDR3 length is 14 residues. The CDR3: CASRERMSNQPQHF. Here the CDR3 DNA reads TGTGCCAGCCGGGAAAGGATGAGCAATCAGCCCCAGCATTTT.

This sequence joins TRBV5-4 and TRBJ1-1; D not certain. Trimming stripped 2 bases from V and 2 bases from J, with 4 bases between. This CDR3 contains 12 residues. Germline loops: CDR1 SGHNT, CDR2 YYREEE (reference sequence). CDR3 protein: CASSFVNTEAFF. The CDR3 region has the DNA TGTGCCAGCAGCTTCGTTAACACTGAAGCTTTCTTT.

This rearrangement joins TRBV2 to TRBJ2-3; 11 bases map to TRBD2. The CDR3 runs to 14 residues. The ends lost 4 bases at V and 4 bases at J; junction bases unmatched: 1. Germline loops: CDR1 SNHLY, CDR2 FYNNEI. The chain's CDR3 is CASSALAGADTQYF. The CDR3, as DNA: TGTGCCAGCAGTGCACTAGCGGGGGCAGATACGCAGTATTTT.

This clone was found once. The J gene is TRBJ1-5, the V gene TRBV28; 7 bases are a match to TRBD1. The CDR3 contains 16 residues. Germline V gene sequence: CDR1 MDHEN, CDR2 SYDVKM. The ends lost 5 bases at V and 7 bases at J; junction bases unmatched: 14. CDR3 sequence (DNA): TGTGCCAGCAGTCCCATGACAGGGACAATCAGGCAGCCCCAGCATTTT. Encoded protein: CASSPMTGTIRQPQHF.

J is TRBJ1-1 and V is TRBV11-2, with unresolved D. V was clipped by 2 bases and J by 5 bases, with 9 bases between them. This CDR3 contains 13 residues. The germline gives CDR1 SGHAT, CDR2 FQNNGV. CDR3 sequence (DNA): TGTGCCAGCAGCTTAAGGGAGCGGACTGAAGCTTTCTTT. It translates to CASSLRERTEAFF.

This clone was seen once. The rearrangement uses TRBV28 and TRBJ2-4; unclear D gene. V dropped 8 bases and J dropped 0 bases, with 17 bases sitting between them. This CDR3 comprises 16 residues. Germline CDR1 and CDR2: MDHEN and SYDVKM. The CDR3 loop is CASSFSGLGAKNIQYF. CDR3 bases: TGTGCCAGCTCTTTCTCCGGGTTAGGAGCCAAAAACATTCAGTACTTC.

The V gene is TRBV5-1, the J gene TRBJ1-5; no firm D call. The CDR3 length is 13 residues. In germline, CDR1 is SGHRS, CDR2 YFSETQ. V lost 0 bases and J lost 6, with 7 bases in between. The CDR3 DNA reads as TGCGCCAGCAGCTTGGAGCGGGGTCAGCCCCAGCATTTT. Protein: CASSLERGQPQHF.

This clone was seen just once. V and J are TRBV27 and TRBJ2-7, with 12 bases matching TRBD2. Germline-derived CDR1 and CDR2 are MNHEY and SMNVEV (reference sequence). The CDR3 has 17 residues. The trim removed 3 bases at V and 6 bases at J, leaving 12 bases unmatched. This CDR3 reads CASSFPGLAGGPREQYF. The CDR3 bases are TGTGCCAGCAGTTTCCCGGGACTAGCGGGCGGGCCCCGCGAGCAGTACTTC.